Detailed here is one TCR beta chain. Ten or more counts support this clonotype. The target of this receptor is not known. Nothing much larger sits one base from this clone, and base qualities are not available. These data belong to a study of T-cell reconstitution after alpha-beta-depleted transplantation in children (dated by TCRdb to the mid-2010s). Describing the broader study: Using TCR repertoire profiling, the study quantitatively followed how T-cell immune reconstitution unfolded in children after TCRalphabeta/CD19-depleted allogeneic hematopoietic cell transplantation.

The CDR3 contains 12 residues, cysteine and phenylalanine counted. Left in the record is the CDR3 DNA by itself, 36 bases read in frame from the first base. The junction carries 11 bases between V and J, which are trimmed by 6 bases and 5 bases respectively. The germline V gene (reference sequence) provides CDR1 SEHNR and CDR2 FQNEAQ. The receptor library was made with PCR. For sequencing, an Illumina HiSeq 2500 was employed. Molecular barcoding was employed in the preparation of TCR libraries, with unique molecular identifiers being used to normalize TCRbeta repertoire quantification. TCRdb trimmed the raw reads at Q25, called clones with MiXCR and kept productive beta chains. Under each unique CDR3 protein, matching rows form one entry showing the most common genes and DNA. The sample table shows fewer than 120,000 distinct CDR3 sequences, and 10% are seen once. Of the sample, 8% falls within the top ten clones.

This specimen was PBMCs from the stem cell graft donor, taken from the stem cell graft. The rearranged chain carries TRBV7-9 and TRBJ2-7; TRBD2 could be the D gene, as 5 bases match. This TCR came from a human donor who donated a stem cell graft to a child with acute lymphoblastic leukemia. In nucleotides, the sequence is TGTGCCAGCAGTGTAGGAGGAAACGAGCAGTACTTC. Its protein product is CASSVGGNEQYF.